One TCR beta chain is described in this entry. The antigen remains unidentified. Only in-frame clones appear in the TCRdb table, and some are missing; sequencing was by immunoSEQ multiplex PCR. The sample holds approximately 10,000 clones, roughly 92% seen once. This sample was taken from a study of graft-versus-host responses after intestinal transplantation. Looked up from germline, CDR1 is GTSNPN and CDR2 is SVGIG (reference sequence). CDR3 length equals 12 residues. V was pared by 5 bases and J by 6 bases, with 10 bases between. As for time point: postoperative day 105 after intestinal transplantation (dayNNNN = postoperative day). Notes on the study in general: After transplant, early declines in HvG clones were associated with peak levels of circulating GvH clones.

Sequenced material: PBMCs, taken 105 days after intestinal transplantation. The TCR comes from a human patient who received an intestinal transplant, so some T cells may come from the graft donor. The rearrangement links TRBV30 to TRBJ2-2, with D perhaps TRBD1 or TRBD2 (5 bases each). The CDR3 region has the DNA TGTGCCTGGGGGGCGGGTTCCGGGGAGCTGTTTTTT. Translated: CAWGAGSGELFF.